Presented here are 24 T cell receptor beta chains from one specimen sequenced in a study of blood T cell repertoires in COVID-19. Data came from immunoSEQ multiplex PCR; TCRdb stores just in-frame clones and leaves some out. The top ten hold approximately 34% of the sample, which has more than 65,000 clones, roughly 77% seen once. The sequencing sample was made of peripheral blood. Every receptor here comes from a woman in her 70s with acute or convalescent COVID-19.

The rearrangement uses TRBV25-1 and TRBJ1-2; D uncertain. Germline assignment: CDR1 MGHDK and CDR2 SYGVNS. CDR3 size: 14 residues. Trimming cost V 3 bases and J 5 bases, with 13 bases left between them. CDR3 amino acids: CASSDPLFSYGYTF. The CDR3 DNA is TGTGCCAGCAGTGATCCATTATTTAGTTATGGCTACACCTTC.

The rearrangement links TRBV9 to TRBJ2-7, with D tentatively TRBD2 (5 bases). The germline V gene encodes CDR1 SGDLS and CDR2 YYNGEE. The ends were cut back, 1 base at V and 8 bases at J, with 25 bases in the middle. This CDR3 has 17 amino acids. The CDR3, as DNA: TGTGCCAGCAGCGTATCGGCGGAGGCAGGTAGTCAAGTCAAGCAGTACTTC. Residues: CASSVSAEAGSQVKQYF.

The chain carries TRBV6-2 or TRBV6-3 and TRBJ1-6; 7 bases align to TRBD1. Germline CDR1 MNHEY, CDR2 SVGEGT. The V segment lost 6 bases and the J segment 8 bases; nucleotides outside the gene matches: 13. The CDR3 runs 16 residues. CDR3 sequence: CASSSILQGYDSPLHF. CDR3 sequence (DNA): TGTGCCAGCAGCTCAATTTTACAGGGGTACGATTCACCCCTCCACTTT.

This clone has at least ten counts. The chain has TRBV3-1 (or the pseudogene TRBV3-2) and TRBJ1-1; unclear D gene. The V end was cut by 4 bases, the J end by 9 bases, with 12 bases between. The length of the CDR3 is 12 residues. Per germline, CDR1 LGHDT and CDR2 YNNKEL (reference sequence). Here the CDR3 reads CASSREGLQAFF. CDR3 DNA sequence: TGTGCCAGCAGCCGAGAGGGCTTGCAAGCTTTCTTT.

This chain connects TRBV7-2 to TRBJ2-2; D is perhaps TRBD2 (5 bases). CDR1 and CDR2 from the germline V gene are SGHTA and FQGNSA. CDR3 size: 14 residues. Trimming stripped 5 bases from V and 4 bases from J, with 11 bases between. The DNA of the CDR3 is TGTGCCAGCAGCCACCCTAGCAGCACCGGGGAGCTGTTTTTT. It is translated as CASSHPSSTGELFF.

V usage is TRBV11-2 and J usage is TRBJ2-3; TRBD2 agrees at 9 bases. Germline V gene sequence: CDR1 SGHAT, CDR2 FQNNGV. The CDR3 has 12 residues. Germline trimming cut 9 bases from V and 6 bases from J; bases unmatched to any gene: 4. CDR3 amino acids: CASLAGADTQYF. DNA for the CDR3: TGTGCCAGTTTAGCGGGAGCTGATACGCAGTATTTT.

The gene calls are TRBV5-1 and TRBJ2-2; TRBD2 matches 9 bases. This CDR3 region has 15 residues. Trimming at V came to 2 bases and at J to 3 bases, leaving 2 bases not matched to a gene. From germline, CDR1 is SGHRS and CDR2 YFSETQ. The CDR3 protein is CASSFAGGDTGELFF. CDR3 coding DNA: TGCGCCAGCAGCTTCGCGGGGGGGGACACCGGGGAGCTGTTTTTT.

This sequence joins TRBV15 and TRBJ1-2; unclear D gene. The CDR3 contains 14 residues. Germline V gene data show CDR1 as LNHNV and CDR2 as YYDKDF (reference sequence). Trimming stripped 6 bases from V and 4 bases from J, with 15 bases between. The CDR3 DNA reads as TGTGCCACCAGTCCCGGGAAAGGGCTCTATGGCTACACCTTC. Translated, it gives CATSPGKGLYGYTF. The full variable domain, in which reference TRBV15 and TRBJ1-2 provide the parts outside the CDR3, is DAMVIQNPRYQVTQFGKPVTLSCSQTLNHNVMYWYQQKSSQAPKLLFHYYDKDFNNEADTPDNFQSRRPNTSFCFLDIRSPGLGDTAMYLCATSPGKGLYGYTFGSGTRLTVV.

This clone was detected a few times. Distinct nucleotide sequences in the sample also encode this CDR3. V and J are TRBV5-1 and TRBJ2-7; D remains ambiguous. Germline CDR1 reads SGHRS; CDR2 reads YFSETQ. V was shortened by 1 base and J by 4 bases, with 9 bases between the two germline ends. This CDR3 has 13 residues. CDR3 protein: CASSLLGDYEQYF. The CDR3 DNA reads as TGCGCCAGCAGCTTGCTAGGCGATTACGAGCAGTACTTC.

The V call is TRBV5-4, the J call TRBJ1-2, with D tentatively TRBD1 (5 bases). V lost 2 bases and J 7 bases, leaving 18 bases between the germline ends. The CDR3 spans 15 residues. CDR1 and CDR2 from the germline V gene are SGHNT and YYREEE (reference sequence). The CDR3 protein is CASSFPSTSGGGYTF. CDR3 coding DNA: TGTGCCAGCAGCTTTCCTTCCACGAGCGGGGGTGGCTACACCTTC.

This chain connects TRBV7-2 to TRBJ2-5; 8 nucleotides agree with TRBD2. The CDR3 is 13 amino acids. V dropped 5 bases and J dropped 4; count of bases not matched to a gene: 3. Germline lookup yields CDR1 SGHTA and CDR2 FQGNSA. The CDR3, as DNA: TGTGCCAGCAGCGTACGGGGGGGAGAGACCCAGTACTTC. This gives the protein CASSVRGGETQYF.

In this sample, this clone turned up once. The gene calls are TRBV3-1 (or the pseudogene TRBV3-2) and TRBJ2-3; D uncertain. The CDR3 loop spans 15 amino acids. Germline CDR1 is LGHDT and CDR2 is YNNKEL (reference sequence). V was cut by 4 bases and J by 1 base, with 12 bases left in between. The chain's CDR3 is CASSPQAQGTDTQYF. As DNA, the CDR3 is TGTGCCAGCAGCCCCCAGGCGCAAGGCACAGATACGCAGTATTTT.

The V gene is TRBV27, the J gene TRBJ1-6; D uncertain. Trimming removed 6 bases at V and 2 bases at J, with 8 bases between. CDR3 length equals 14 residues. Germline loops: CDR1 MNHEY, CDR2 SMNVEV (reference sequence). The CDR3 loop is CASSRGPYNSPLHF. DNA of the CDR3: TGTGCCAGCAGCCGAGGGCCCTATAATTCACCCCTCCACTTT.

The V and J genes are TRBV27 and TRBJ2-7, with TRBD1 matching 11 bases. Germline V CDR1 and CDR2: MNHEY, SMNVEV (reference sequence). Trimming removed 5 bases from V and 3 bases from J; junction bases left unmatched: 15. The CDR3 is 18 amino acids. CDR3 bases: TGTGCCAGCAGTGCACGACTAACCCGGACAGGGGGCATCTACGAGCAGTACTTC. Translation gives CASSARLTRTGGIYEQYF.

The chain joins TRBV7-2 to TRBJ1-1, with D possibly TRBD1 on 5 matching bases. The CDR3 loop spans 15 amino acids. V shed 0 bases and J shed 0 bases, with 8 bases lying between them. Germline CDR1 and CDR2: SGHTA and FQGNSA. The CDR3 DNA sequence: TGTGCCAGCAGCTTAGCTCCAGGGATGAACACTGAAGCTTTCTTT. Amino acid sequence: CASSLAPGMNTEAFF. The variable domain in full, with the rest retrieved from reference TRBV7-2 and TRBJ1-1, is GAGVSQSPSNKVTEKGKDVELRCDPISGHTALYWYRQSLGQGLEFLIYFQGNSAPDKSGLPSDRFSAERTGGSVSTLTIQRTQQEDSAVYLCASSLAPGMNTEAFFGQGTRLTVV.

This clone was observed a few times. The chain recombines TRBV7-9 with TRBJ1-3; 8 positions agree with TRBD1. The CDR3 loop spans 16 amino acids. Per germline, CDR1 SEHNR and CDR2 FQNEAQ (reference sequence). The trim removed 5 bases at V and 4 bases at J, leaving 10 bases unmatched. CDR3 in DNA: TGTGCCAGCAGCCCAACCCAGGGGGCAAGAGGAAACACCATATATTTT. As protein: CASSPTQGARGNTIYF.

This clone was counted between two and nine times. Written as DNA, the CDR3 is TGTGCCAGCAGCGTAGGTGGAAGAGCGGGAGCCTACGAGCAGTACTTC. This translates into CASSVGGRAGAYEQYF. The chain couples TRBV9 to TRBJ2-7; 8 bases align to TRBD2. Losses at the gene ends were 0 bases for V and 2 bases for J; bases not matched to a gene: 7. Germline values: CDR1 SGDLS, CDR2 YYNGEE. This CDR3 has 16 amino acids.

The chain links TRBV27 to TRBJ1-2; D is unclear. Germline V gene data show CDR1 as MNHEY and CDR2 as SMNVEV (reference sequence). V was shortened by 1 base and J by 8 bases, with 14 bases between the two germline ends. CDR3 length equals 14 residues. CDR3 region: CASSLFATLGGYTF. CDR3 coding DNA: TGTGCCAGCAGTTTATTCGCGACACTCGGCGGCTACACCTTC.

This clone has a handful of counts. The gene calls are TRBV13 and TRBJ2-7, with 11 bases matching TRBD2. This CDR3 is 15 amino acids long. V lost 4 bases and J lost 1; bases outside the gene matches: 3. Germline-derived CDR1 and CDR2 are PRHDT and FYEKMQ (reference sequence). The CDR3 DNA reads TGTGCCAGCAGCTCCGGGACTAGCGGTTCCTACGAGCAGTACTTC. Its translation is CASSSGTSGSYEQYF.

This clone was seen only a few times. The V and J genes are TRBV7-6 and TRBJ2-3, with TRBD2 matching 8 bases. The CDR3 is 20 residues long. Germline CDR1 is SGHVS and CDR2 is FNYEAQ. Trimming removed 5 bases from V and 2 bases from J; junction bases left unmatched: 21. CDR3: CASSHPSSGGRVNNTDTQYF. The CDR3, as DNA: TGTGCCAGCAGCCACCCATCTTCGGGGGGGCGGGTTAATAACACAGATACGCAGTATTTT.

V and J are TRBV5-1 and TRBJ1-4; D perhaps matches TRBD1 (5 bases). Germline V CDR1 and CDR2: SGHRS, YFSETQ. CDR3 length equals 12 residues. V lost 0 bases to trimming and J lost 16 bases, with 13 bases between them. CDR3 amino acids: CASSLEGKGWFF. As DNA, the CDR3 is TGCGCCAGCAGCTTGGAGGGGAAGGGTTGGTTTTTT.

V usage is TRBV5-4 and J usage is TRBJ2-3, with 8 bases fitting TRBD1. This CDR3 contains 15 residues. CDR1 is SGHNT, CDR2 YYREEE, per germline (reference sequence). The V segment lost 4 bases and the J segment 5 bases; nucleotides outside the gene matches: 9. CDR3 sequence reads: CASSGFARGQDTQYF. The CDR3 nucleotides are TGTGCCAGCAGCGGCTTTGCCAGGGGGCAAGATACGCAGTATTTT.

The chain couples TRBV7-2 to TRBJ1-4; tentative D call: TRBD1 (6 bases). Germline-derived CDR1 and CDR2 are SGHTA and FQGNSA. Trimming removed 5 bases from V and 0 bases from J, with 13 bases in between. The CDR3 has 16 amino acids. CDR3 in amino acids: CASSADRNPTNEKLFF. The CDR3 DNA reads TGTGCCAGCAGCGCCGACAGGAATCCAACTAATGAAAAACTGTTTTTT.

V and J are TRBV5-6 and TRBJ1-5, with TRBD1 matching 9 bases. Unmatched junction bases numbered 8, after V lost 4 bases and J lost 3 bases. Germline values: CDR1 SGHDT, CDR2 YYEEEE. The CDR3 contains 16 residues. The CDR3 here is CASSGAGQGYNQPQHF. In DNA form, the CDR3 reads TGTGCCAGCAGCGGCGCGGGACAGGGCTACAATCAGCCCCAGCATTTT.